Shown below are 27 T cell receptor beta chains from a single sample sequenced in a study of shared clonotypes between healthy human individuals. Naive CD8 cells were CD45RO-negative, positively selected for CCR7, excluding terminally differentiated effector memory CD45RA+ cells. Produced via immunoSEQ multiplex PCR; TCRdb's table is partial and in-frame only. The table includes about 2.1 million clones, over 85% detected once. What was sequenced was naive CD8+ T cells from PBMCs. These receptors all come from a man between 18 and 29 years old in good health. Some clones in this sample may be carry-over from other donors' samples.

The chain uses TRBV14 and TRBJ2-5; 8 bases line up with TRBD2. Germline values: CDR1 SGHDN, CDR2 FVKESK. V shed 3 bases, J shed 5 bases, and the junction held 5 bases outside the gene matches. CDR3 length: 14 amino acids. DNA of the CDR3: TGTGCCAGCAGCCATACGGGAGGGAGGGAGACCCAGTACTTC. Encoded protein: CASSHTGGRETQYF.

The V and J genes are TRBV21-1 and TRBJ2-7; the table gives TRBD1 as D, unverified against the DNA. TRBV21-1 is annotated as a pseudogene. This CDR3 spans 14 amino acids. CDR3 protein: CASSKGNRGREQYF. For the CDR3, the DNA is TGTGCCAGCAGCAAAGGGAACAGGGGGCGCGAGCAGTACTTC.

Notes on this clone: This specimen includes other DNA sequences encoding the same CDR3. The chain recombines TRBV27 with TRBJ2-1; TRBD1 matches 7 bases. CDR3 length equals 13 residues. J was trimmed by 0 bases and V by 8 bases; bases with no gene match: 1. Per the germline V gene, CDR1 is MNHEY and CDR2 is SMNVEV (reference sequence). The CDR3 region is CASRDSSYNEQFF. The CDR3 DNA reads TGTGCCAGCCGGGACAGCTCCTACAATGAGCAGTTCTTC.

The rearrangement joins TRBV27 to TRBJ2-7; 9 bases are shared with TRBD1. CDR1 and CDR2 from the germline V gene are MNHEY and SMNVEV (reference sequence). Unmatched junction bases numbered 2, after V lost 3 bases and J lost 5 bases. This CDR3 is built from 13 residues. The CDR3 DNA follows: TGTGCCAGCAGTTTGACAGGGGGAAACGAGCAGTACTTC. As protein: CASSLTGGNEQYF.

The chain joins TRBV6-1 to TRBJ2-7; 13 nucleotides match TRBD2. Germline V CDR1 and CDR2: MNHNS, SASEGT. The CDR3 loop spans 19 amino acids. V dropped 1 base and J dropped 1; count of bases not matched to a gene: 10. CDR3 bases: TGTGCCAGCAGTGAAGTATGGACTAGCGGGAGAGACAGATCCTACGAGCAGTACTTC. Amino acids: CASSEVWTSGRDRSYEQYF.

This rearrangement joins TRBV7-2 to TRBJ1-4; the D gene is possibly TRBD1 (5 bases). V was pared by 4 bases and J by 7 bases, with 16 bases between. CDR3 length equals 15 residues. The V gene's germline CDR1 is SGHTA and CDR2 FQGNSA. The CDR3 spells CTSSSLRGTGEKLFF. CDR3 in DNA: TGTACCAGCAGCTCTCTTCGGGGGACGGGTGAAAAACTGTTTTTT.

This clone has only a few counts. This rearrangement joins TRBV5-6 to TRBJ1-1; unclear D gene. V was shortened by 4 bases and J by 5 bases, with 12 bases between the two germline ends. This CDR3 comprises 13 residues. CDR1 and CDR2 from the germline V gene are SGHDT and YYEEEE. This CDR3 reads CASSPNLQTEAFF. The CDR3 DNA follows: TGTGCCAGCAGCCCCAATTTGCAGACTGAAGCTTTCTTT. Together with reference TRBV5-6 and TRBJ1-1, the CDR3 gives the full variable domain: DAGVTQSPTHLIKTRGQQVTLRCSPKSGHDTVSWYQQALGQGPQFIFQYYEEEERQRGNFPDRFSGHQFPNYSSELNVNALLLGDSALYLCASSPNLQTEAFFGQGTRLTVV.

DNA for the CDR3: TGTGCCAGCAGCGAGCGGACAGAAGAGGTGGCTTTCTTT. Translating it yields CASSERTEEVAFF. The chain joins TRBV11-2 to TRBJ1-1; a weak D match, TRBD1 (6 bases). V lost 5 bases and J lost 11, with 18 bases in between. The CDR3 spans 13 residues. CDR1 is SGHAT and CDR2 is FQNNGV in the germline V gene.

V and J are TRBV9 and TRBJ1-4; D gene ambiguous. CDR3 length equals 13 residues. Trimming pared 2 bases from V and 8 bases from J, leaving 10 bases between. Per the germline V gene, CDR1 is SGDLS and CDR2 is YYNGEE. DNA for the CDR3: TGTGCCAGCAGCGTTAGGAACGGGGAAAAACTGTTTTTT. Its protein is CASSVRNGEKLFF. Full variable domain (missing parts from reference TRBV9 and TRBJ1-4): DSGVTQTPKHLITATGQRVTLRCSPRSGDLSVYWYQQSLDQGLQFLIQYYNGEERAKGNILERFSAQQFPDLHSELNLSSLELGDSALYFCASSVRNGEKLFFGSGTQLSVL.

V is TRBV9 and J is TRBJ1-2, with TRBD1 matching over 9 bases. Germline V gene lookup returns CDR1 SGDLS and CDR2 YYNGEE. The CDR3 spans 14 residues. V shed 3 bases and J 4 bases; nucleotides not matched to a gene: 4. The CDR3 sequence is CASSASQGAYGYTF. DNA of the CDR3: TGTGCCAGCAGCGCCTCACAGGGGGCCTATGGCTACACCTTC.

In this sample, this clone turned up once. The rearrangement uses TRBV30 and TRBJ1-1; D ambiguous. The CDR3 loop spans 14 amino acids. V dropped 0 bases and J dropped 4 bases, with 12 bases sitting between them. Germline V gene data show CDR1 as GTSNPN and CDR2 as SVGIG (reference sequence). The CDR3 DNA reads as TGTGCCTGGAGTGTCTTCGGTGAACGCACTGAAGCTTTCTTT. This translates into CAWSVFGERTEAFF.

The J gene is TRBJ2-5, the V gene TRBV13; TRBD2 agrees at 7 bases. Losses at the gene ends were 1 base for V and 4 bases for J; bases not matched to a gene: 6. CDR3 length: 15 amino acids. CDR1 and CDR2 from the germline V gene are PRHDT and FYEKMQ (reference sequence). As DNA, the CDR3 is TGTGCCAGCAGCTTAGATTCCGGCGGGGGAGAGACCCAGTACTTC. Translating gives CASSLDSGGGETQYF.

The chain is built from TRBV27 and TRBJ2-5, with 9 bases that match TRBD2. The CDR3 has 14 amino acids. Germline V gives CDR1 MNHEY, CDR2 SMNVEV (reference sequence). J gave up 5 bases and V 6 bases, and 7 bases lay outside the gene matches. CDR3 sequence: CASSLTSGLETQYF. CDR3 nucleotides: TGTGCCAGCAGCCTTACTAGCGGGCTTGAGACCCAGTACTTC.

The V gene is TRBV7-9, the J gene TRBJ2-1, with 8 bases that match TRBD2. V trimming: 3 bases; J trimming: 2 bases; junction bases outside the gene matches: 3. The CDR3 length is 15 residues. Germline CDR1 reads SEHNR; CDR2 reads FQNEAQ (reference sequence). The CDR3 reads CASSFGSGAYNEQFF. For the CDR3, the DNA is TGTGCCAGCAGCTTCGGTAGCGGGGCCTACAATGAGCAGTTCTTC.

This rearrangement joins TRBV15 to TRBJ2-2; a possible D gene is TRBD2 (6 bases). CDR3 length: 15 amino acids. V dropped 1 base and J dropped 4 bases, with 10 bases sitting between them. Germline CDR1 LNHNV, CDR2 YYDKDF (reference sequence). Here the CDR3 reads CATSRGEAPTGELFF. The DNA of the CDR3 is TGTGCCACCAGCAGAGGGGAGGCACCCACCGGGGAGCTGTTTTTT.

CDR3 nucleotides: TGTGCCAGCAGCTTAACGCTAGCGAGCACAGATACGCAGTATTTT. Its translation: CASSLTLASTDTQYF. The V and J genes are TRBV7-9 and TRBJ2-3; maybe TRBD2 (6 bases). Germline V gives CDR1 SEHNR, CDR2 FQNEAQ (reference sequence). Trimming took 2 bases from V and 0 from J, leaving 9 bases between them. The CDR3 is made up of 15 amino acids.

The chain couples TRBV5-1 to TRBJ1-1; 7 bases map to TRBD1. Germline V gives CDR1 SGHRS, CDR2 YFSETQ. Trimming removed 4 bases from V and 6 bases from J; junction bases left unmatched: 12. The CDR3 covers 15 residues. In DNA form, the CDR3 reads TGCGCCAGCAGCCACTCACTTGCAGGGGGGCCTGAAGCTTTCTTT. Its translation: CASSHSLAGGPEAFF.

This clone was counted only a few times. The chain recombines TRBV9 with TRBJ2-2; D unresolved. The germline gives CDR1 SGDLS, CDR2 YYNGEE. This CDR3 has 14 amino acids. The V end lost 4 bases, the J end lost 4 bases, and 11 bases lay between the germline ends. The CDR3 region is CASSTYQSTGELFF. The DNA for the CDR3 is TGTGCCAGCAGCACCTACCAGTCCACCGGGGAGCTGTTTTTT.

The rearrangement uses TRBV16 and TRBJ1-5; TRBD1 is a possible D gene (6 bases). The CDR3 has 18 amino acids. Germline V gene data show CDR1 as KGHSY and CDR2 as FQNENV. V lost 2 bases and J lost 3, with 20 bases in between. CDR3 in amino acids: CASSQTLDWGADNQPQHF. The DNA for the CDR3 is TGTGCCAGCAGCCAAACGCTTGATTGGGGGGCCGACAATCAGCCCCAGCATTTT.

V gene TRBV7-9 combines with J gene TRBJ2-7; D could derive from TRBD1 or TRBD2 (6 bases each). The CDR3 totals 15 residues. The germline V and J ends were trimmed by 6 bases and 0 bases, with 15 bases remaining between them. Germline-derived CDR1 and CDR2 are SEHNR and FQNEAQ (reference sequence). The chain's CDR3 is CASRRDITSSYEQYF. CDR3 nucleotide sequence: TGTGCCAGCAGGCGGGACATAACGAGCTCCTACGAGCAGTACTTC.

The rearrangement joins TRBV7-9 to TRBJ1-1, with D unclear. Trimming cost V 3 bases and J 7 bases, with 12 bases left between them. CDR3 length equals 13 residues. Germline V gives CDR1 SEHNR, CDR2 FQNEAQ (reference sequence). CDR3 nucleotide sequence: TGTGCCAGCAGCTTGGTCGAGAACCTTGAAGCTTTCTTT. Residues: CASSLVENLEAFF.

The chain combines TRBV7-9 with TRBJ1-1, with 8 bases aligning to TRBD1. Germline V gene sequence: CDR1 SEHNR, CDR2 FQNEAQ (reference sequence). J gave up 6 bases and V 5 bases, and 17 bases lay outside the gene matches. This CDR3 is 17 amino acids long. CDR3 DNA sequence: TGTGCCAGCAGCCCACCGGGACAGGCACCTATGGGGGCTGAAGCTTTCTTT. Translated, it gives CASSPPGQAPMGAEAFF. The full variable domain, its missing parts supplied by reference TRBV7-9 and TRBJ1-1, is DTGVSQNPRHKITKRGQNVTFRCDPISEHNRLYWYRQTLGQGPEFLTYFQNEAQLEKSRLLSDRFSAERPKGSFSTLEIQRTEQGDSAMYLCASSPPGQAPMGAEAFFGQGTRLTVV.

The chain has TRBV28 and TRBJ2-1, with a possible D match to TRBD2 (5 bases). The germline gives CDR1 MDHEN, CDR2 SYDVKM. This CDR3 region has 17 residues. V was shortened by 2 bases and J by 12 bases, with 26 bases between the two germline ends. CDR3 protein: CASSLEETSFTVRGQFF. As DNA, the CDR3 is TGTGCCAGCAGTTTAGAGGAGACCTCCTTCACCGTACGGGGGCAGTTCTTC. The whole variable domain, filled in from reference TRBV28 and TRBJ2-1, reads DVKVTQSSRYLVKRTGEKVFLECVQDMDHENMFWYRQDPGLGLRLIYFSYDVKMKEKGDIPEGYSVSREKKERFSLILESASTNQTSMYLCASSLEETSFTVRGQFFGPGTRLTVL.

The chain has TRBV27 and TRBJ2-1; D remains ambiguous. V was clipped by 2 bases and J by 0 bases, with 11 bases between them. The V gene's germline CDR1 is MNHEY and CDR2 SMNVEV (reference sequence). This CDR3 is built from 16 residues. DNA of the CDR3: TGTGCCAGCAGTTTAGCCGTGTGGGGCTCCTACAATGAGCAGTTCTTC. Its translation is CASSLAVWGSYNEQFF.

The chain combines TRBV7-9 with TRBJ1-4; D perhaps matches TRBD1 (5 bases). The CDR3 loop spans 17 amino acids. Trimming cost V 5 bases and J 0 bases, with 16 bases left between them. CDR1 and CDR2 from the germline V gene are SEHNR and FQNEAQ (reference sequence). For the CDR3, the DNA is TGTGCCAGCAGCCTCGAGGCAGGGCGAGCAACTAATGAAAAACTGTTTTTT. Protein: CASSLEAGRATNEKLFF.

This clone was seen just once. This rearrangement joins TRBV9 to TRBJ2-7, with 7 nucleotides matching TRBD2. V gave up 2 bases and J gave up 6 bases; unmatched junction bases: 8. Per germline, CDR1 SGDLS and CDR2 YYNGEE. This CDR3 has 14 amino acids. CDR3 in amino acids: CASSVGLGSTEQYF. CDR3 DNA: TGTGCCAGCAGCGTCGGACTAGGATCTACCGAGCAGTACTTC.

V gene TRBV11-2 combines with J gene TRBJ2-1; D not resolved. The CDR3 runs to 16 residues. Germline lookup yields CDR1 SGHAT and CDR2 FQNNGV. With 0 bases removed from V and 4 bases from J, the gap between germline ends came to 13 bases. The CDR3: CASSLDLAVYYNEQFF. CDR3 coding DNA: TGTGCCAGCAGCTTAGATCTGGCGGTTTATTACAATGAGCAGTTCTTC.